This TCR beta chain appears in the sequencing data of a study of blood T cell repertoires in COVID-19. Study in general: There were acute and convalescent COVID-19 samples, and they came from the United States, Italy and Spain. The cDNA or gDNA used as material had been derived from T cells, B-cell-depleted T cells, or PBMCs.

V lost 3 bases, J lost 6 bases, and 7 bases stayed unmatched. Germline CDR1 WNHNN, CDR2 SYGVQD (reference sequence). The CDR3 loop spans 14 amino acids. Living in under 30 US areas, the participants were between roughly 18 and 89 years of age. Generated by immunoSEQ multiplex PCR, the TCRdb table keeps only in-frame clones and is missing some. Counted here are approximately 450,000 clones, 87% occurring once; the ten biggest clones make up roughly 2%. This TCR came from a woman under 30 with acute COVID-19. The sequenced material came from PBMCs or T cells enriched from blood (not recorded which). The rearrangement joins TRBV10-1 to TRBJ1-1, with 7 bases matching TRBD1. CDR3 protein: CASSDIQGPAEAFF. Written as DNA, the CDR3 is TGCGCCAGCAGTGATATACAGGGGCCCGCTGAAGCTTTCTTT.